Listed here are 15 T cell receptor beta chains from one sample, sequenced in a study of type 1 and type 2 diabetes patients. Amplification started from genomic DNA. Multiplex PCR with 30 forward and 13 reverse primers amplified the TCR beta CDR3. Via MiXCR, TCRdb re-called the multiplex PCR reads, giving one row per CDR3 protein. The sample lists some 250,000 distinct CDR3 sequences, approximately 50% seen once, with roughly an eighth in the top ten. Sequenced sample: peripheral blood mononuclear cells (PBMCs). The receptors here all came from a man younger than 30 with type 2 diabetes.

To note about this clonotype: This clone may be a read error of a much larger clone one base away. This chain joins TRBV7-6 and TRBJ1-2; no reliable D call. Germline CDR1 SGHVS, CDR2 FNYEAQ. This CDR3 is 14 amino acids long. Deletions cut 0 bases from V and 3 bases from J, with 8 bases between. CDR3 DNA sequence: TGTGCCAGCAGCTTAGCGAACACCTACTATGGCTACACCTTC. It is translated as CASSLANTYYGYTF.

This clonotype has only one observation. V gene TRBV7-3 combines with J gene TRBJ2-5; 9 positions agree with TRBD1. TRBJ2-1 explains the end of the DNA better; the J call may be wrong. This CDR3 is built from 15 residues. Germline CDR1 SGHTA, CDR2 FQGTGA. The CDR3 nucleotides are TGTGCCAGCAGCTTAATGGGGACAGGGACCAATGAGCAGTTCTTC. Its protein is CASSLMGTGTNEQFF.

Only one count was recorded for this clonotype. The junction and the germline gene differ at one end; a read error may be behind it. This chain joins TRBV10-3 and TRBJ1-1, with a possible D match to TRBD1 (5 bases). Looked up from germline, CDR1 is ENHRY and CDR2 is SYGVKD. The CDR3 runs to 16 residues. In DNA form, the CDR3 reads TGTGCCATCAGTGAAAGTAAGAAGGGGTGGAACGCTGAAGCTTTCTTT. Protein sequence: CAISESKKGWNAEAFF.

The chain carries TRBV20-1 and TRBJ2-1, with a weak D call TRBD1 (6 bases). In germline, CDR1 is DFQATT, CDR2 SNEGSKA (reference sequence). The V end lost 4 bases, the J end lost 3 bases, and 16 bases lay between the germline ends. The CDR3 is 15 residues long. The CDR3 region is CSATLTGQIYNEQFF. The CDR3 nucleotides are TGCAGTGCTACCCTGACAGGCCAAATCTACAATGAGCAGTTCTTC.

Concerning this clonotype itself: One junction end does not reproduce the germline sequence, and a read error may be involved. This sequence joins TRBV30 and TRBJ1-1, with D possibly TRBD1 on 6 matching bases. Germline V gene data show CDR1 as GTSNPN and CDR2 as SVGIG (reference sequence). This CDR3 spans 14 amino acids. In DNA, the CDR3 is TGTGCCGGGAGGGGGGGGGTGTTAAACACTGAAGCTTTCTTT. This codes for CAGRGGVLNTEAFF.

The chain has TRBV7-2 and TRBJ2-5; 7 bases align to TRBD2. Per germline, CDR1 SGHTA and CDR2 FQGNSA. This CDR3 comprises 16 residues. V shed 2 bases, J shed 1 base, and the junction held 7 bases outside the gene matches. DNA for the CDR3: TGTGCCAGCAGCTTAACGGCAATAGCGGGCCAAGAGACCCAGTACTTC. Translation: CASSLTAIAGQETQYF.

The chain has TRBV5-1 and TRBJ2-3, with TRBD1 matching over 10 bases. V gave up 4 bases and J gave up 6 bases; unmatched junction bases: 5. The CDR3 covers 14 residues. The germline CDR1 and CDR2 sequences are SGHRS and YFSETQ. Here the CDR3 reads CASSRTGGSDTQYF. The CDR3 DNA follows: TGCGCCAGCAGCAGGACAGGGGGGTCGGATACGCAGTATTTT.

CDR3: CASSNRGPEAFF. CDR3 sequence (DNA): TGCGCCAGCAGTAACAGGGGGCCTGAAGCTTTCTTT. The chain joins TRBV5-1 to TRBJ1-1, with 9 positions matching TRBD1. Germline assignment: CDR1 SGHRS and CDR2 YFSETQ. This CDR3 comprises 12 residues. Trimming took 5 bases from V and 6 from J; bases not matched to a gene: 2.

The CDR3 DNA sequence: TGTGCCAGCAGCGTAGGCGCAGGAGGGTTGGGCACTGAAGCTTTCTTT. It codes for CASSVGAGGLGTEAFF. The chain carries TRBV9 and TRBJ1-1, with D unresolved. V gave up 0 bases and J gave up 4 bases, with 16 bases separating them. From germline, CDR1 is SGDLS and CDR2 YYNGEE. This CDR3 comprises 16 residues. The full variable domain, with the rest looked up from reference TRBV9 and TRBJ1-1, is DSGVTQTPKHLITATGQRVTLRCSPRSGDLSVYWYQQSLDQGLQFLIQYYNGEERAKGNILERFSAQQFPDLHSELNLSSLELGDSALYFCASSVGAGGLGTEAFFGQGTRLTVV.

The chain links TRBV11-3 to TRBJ1-1, with 8 bases identical to TRBD1. The V gene end was trimmed by 6 bases and the J gene end by 1 base; junction bases not matched to a gene: 4. There are 14 residues in the CDR3. The germline V gene has CDR1 SGHNT and CDR2 YENEEA. The DNA for the CDR3 is TGTGCCAGCAGGCCCAGGGGGCAGAACACTGAAGCTTTCTTT. Residues: CASRPRGQNTEAFF.

V is TRBV27 and J is TRBJ1-2; no definite D call. V was trimmed by 0 bases and J by 2 bases, leaving 7 bases between them. The CDR3 runs to 14 residues. The germline V gene encodes CDR1 MNHEY and CDR2 SMNVEV (reference sequence). CDR3 in amino acids: CASSLSRGNYGYTF. CDR3 nucleotide sequence: TGTGCCAGCAGTTTATCTAGAGGGAACTATGGCTACACCTTC.

This clonotype was counted a few times. The V call is TRBV7-2, the J call TRBJ2-5; D is perhaps TRBD1 or TRBD2 (5 bases each). Between the trimmed V and J ends, which lost 5 bases and 5 bases, there was a span of 18 bases. The germline V gene has CDR1 SGHTA and CDR2 FQGNSA. This CDR3 has 15 amino acids. The CDR3 DNA sequence: TGTGCCAGCAGCCCCCCCTTCGGGACGAGGGAGACCCAGTACTTC. Translated, it gives CASSPPFGTRETQYF.

This clonotype was observed once. The chain has TRBV27 and TRBJ1-5; maybe TRBD1 (6 bases). The CDR3 length is 15 residues. Germline V gives CDR1 MNHEY, CDR2 SMNVEV (reference sequence). V was pared by 0 bases and J by 7 bases, with 13 bases between. CDR3 nucleotides: TGTGCCAGCAGTTTATCGGGGGGCGCGTGGCAGCCCCAGCATTTT. Protein sequence: CASSLSGGAWQPQHF.

This clonotype has just a few counts. Here the CDR3 reads CASTPAGPEKLFF. DNA of the CDR3: TGTGCCAGCACCCCTGCAGGGCCTGAAAAACTGTTTTTT. The gene calls are TRBV12-3 or TRBV12-4 and TRBJ1-4, with a possible D match to TRBD1 (5 bases). This CDR3 is 13 amino acids long. Trimming removed 7 bases at V and 7 bases at J, with 13 bases between.

This clonotype appeared a few times. The V call is TRBV29-1, the J call TRBJ2-1, with D possibly called TRBD1 or TRBD2 (7 bases each). There are 14 residues in the CDR3. V dropped 6 bases and J dropped 8 bases, with 20 bases sitting between them. CDR1 is SQVTM and CDR2 is ANQGSEA in the germline V gene. This CDR3 reads CSVAQGGLFDEQFF. The DNA of the CDR3 is TGCAGCGTGGCCCAGGGGGGGCTTTTCGATGAGCAGTTCTTC.